A single sample gave rise to the 22 T cell receptor beta chains below, sequenced in a study of T-cell memory formation after mild COVID-19. TCRdb re-called the 5' RACE reads with MiXCR, one entry per CDR3 protein. This table has fewer than 450,000 distinct CDR3 sequences, roughly a quarter appearing once. Sequenced: PBMCs or a T cell subset sorted from them (not recorded which). These receptors originate from an adult woman who had mild COVID-19 (a few samples of this study predate the infection). Cell type and time point are not known.

This rearrangement joins TRBV7-9 to TRBJ2-2; TRBD2 matches 7 bases. This CDR3 is built from 16 residues. Per germline, CDR1 SEHNR and CDR2 FQNEAQ (reference sequence). V dropped 2 bases and J dropped 7; count of bases not matched to a gene: 10. The CDR3 loop is CASSLMGGQFNGELFF. The CDR3 DNA reads as TGTGCCAGCAGCTTAATGGGAGGGCAGTTCAACGGGGAGCTGTTTTTT.

This rearrangement joins TRBV2 to TRBJ2-7, with TRBD2 matching over 8 bases. CDR3 length: 14 amino acids. Germline V gene data show CDR1 as SNHLY and CDR2 as FYNNEI. Unmatched junction bases numbered 7, after V lost 5 bases and J lost 4 bases. CDR3 sequence (DNA): TGTGCCAGCAGTTCAGCGGGGGAACCTTACGAGCAGTACTTC. Protein sequence: CASSSAGEPYEQYF.

In its sample, this clonotype was seen a few times. The chain recombines TRBV6-1 with TRBJ1-5; weak D call: TRBD1 (6 bases). With 6 bases removed from V and 0 bases from J, the gap between germline ends came to 12 bases. CDR1 is MNHNS, CDR2 SASEGT, per germline. The CDR3 runs 15 residues. CDR3 coding DNA: TGTGCCAGCAGCCAGAGGGGGAATAGCAATCAGCCCCAGCATTTT. Encoded protein: CASSQRGNSNQPQHF.

CDR3 sequence (DNA): TGTGCCAGCGGGGAACAGGGGTTGGGCACTGAAGCTTTCTTT. Protein product: CASGEQGLGTEAFF. The chain recombines TRBV12-3 or TRBV12-4 with TRBJ1-1, with 7 bases lining up with TRBD1. Trimming took 8 bases from V and 4 from J; bases not matched to a gene: 10. This CDR3 is built from 14 residues.

This clonotype has only a few counts. V usage is TRBV5-1 and J usage is TRBJ2-7; unclear D gene. CDR1 and CDR2 (germline): SGHRS, YFSETQ. This CDR3 contains 14 residues. V dropped 0 bases and J dropped 2 bases, with 9 bases sitting between them. CDR3 sequence reads: CASSLGLSTYEQYF. The CDR3 DNA reads TGCGCCAGCAGCTTGGGACTGTCCACCTACGAGCAGTACTTC.

The chain is built from TRBV5-4 and TRBJ1-2, with D uncertain. Trimming left V 5 bases short and J 3 bases short, with 11 bases between. The CDR3 extends over 13 amino acids. Germline CDR1 is SGHNT and CDR2 is YYREEE (reference sequence). The CDR3 region is CASRVALDYGYTF. The CDR3 nucleotides are TGTGCCAGCAGGGTGGCGTTGGACTATGGCTACACCTTC.

This clonotype occurred a few times. This chain links TRBV4-2 with TRBJ2-1, with D possibly TRBD1 on 5 matching bases. The CDR3 length is 13 residues. V was shortened by 3 bases and J by 6 bases, with 9 bases between the two germline ends. Germline V gene data show CDR1 as LGHNA and CDR2 as YNFKEQ. The CDR3 spells CASSHDTGNEQFF. The CDR3 nucleotides read TGTGCCAGCAGCCATGATACAGGCAATGAGCAGTTCTTC.

The CDR3 sequence: CASSTIPETQYF. The CDR3 DNA follows: TGTGCCAGCAGCACAATTCCAGAGACCCAGTACTTC. V usage is TRBV11-3 and J usage is TRBJ2-5; D is undetermined. CDR3 size: 12 residues. Germline CDR1 SGHNT, CDR2 YENEEA. The ends were cut back, 5 bases at V and 4 bases at J, with 8 bases in the middle.

This chain joins TRBV19 and TRBJ2-7, with D perhaps TRBD1 (5 bases). There are 13 residues in the CDR3. Germline V gene lookup returns CDR1 LNHDA and CDR2 SQIVND (reference sequence). Trimming shortened V by 0 bases and J by 6 bases, and 9 bases separated the two germline ends. The CDR3 nucleotides are TGTGCCAGTAGTATAGATAGGCAGGGCGAGCAGTACTTC. Protein sequence: CASSIDRQGEQYF.

This rearrangement joins TRBV12-3 or TRBV12-4 to TRBJ1-4; D uncertain. Trimming shortened V by 8 bases and J by 0 bases, and 10 bases separated the two germline ends. This CDR3 region has 14 residues. CDR3 sequence reads: CASLRPATNEKLFF. The CDR3 coding sequence is TGTGCCAGCTTGAGGCCGGCAACTAATGAAAAACTGTTTTTT.

In this sample, this clonotype turned up a few times. This chain links TRBV5-1 with TRBJ1-1, with no clear D. With 0 bases removed from V and 3 bases from J, the gap between germline ends came to 27 bases. CDR3 size: 20 residues. Germline V gene data show CDR1 as SGHRS and CDR2 as YFSETQ. The CDR3 sequence is CASSLDSLEFVGVGDTEAFF. The CDR3 DNA is TGCGCCAGCAGCTTGGATTCTTTAGAGTTCGTTGGAGTTGGGGACACTGAAGCTTTCTTT.

This clonotype showed up just a few times. This rearrangement joins TRBV30 to TRBJ2-1; a possible D gene is TRBD2 (5 bases). Trimming stripped 1 base from V and 5 bases from J, with 12 bases between. The CDR3 length is 14 residues. Germline CDR1 GTSNPN, CDR2 SVGIG (reference sequence). DNA for the CDR3: TGTGCCTGGAGTGGAGGAATAGCGCACAATGAGCAGTTCTTC. As protein: CAWSGGIAHNEQFF.

This clonotype was recorded many times. The chain has TRBV29-1 and TRBJ2-3; either TRBD1 or TRBD2 may fit D (5 bases each). Germline-derived CDR1 and CDR2 are SQVTM and ANQGSEA. There are 13 residues in the CDR3. V lost 3 bases, J lost 3 bases, and 10 bases lay in between. The CDR3 nucleotides are TGCAGCGTTGACGGGACCGGAACAGATACGCAGTATTTT. Translated: CSVDGTGTDTQYF.

The table lists this clonotype with a few counts. This chain uses TRBV7-3 with TRBJ2-7; perhaps TRBD1 as D (5 bases). CDR1 SGHTA and CDR2 FQGTGA come from the germline V gene. The CDR3 has 17 amino acids. V lost 2 bases and J lost 2, with 19 bases in between. Written as DNA, the CDR3 is TGTGCCAGCAGCTTATTGTCCAGGGCCCAGACTCCCTACGAGCAGTACTTC. This codes for CASSLLSRAQTPYEQYF.

Only a few counts were recorded for this clonotype. The chain uses TRBV11-2 and TRBJ2-1; D might be TRBD1 (6 bases). The germline V gene has CDR1 SGHAT and CDR2 FQNNGV. The CDR3 totals 17 residues. The ends were cut back, 5 bases at V and 6 bases at J, with 23 bases in the middle. The CDR3 region is CASSNIYRVQGTNEQFF. As DNA, the CDR3 is TGTGCCAGCAGCAATATCTATCGGGTACAGGGAACCAATGAGCAGTTCTTC.

A few counts support this clonotype. Compared with germline, one end of the junction differs, possibly owing to a read error. V and J are TRBV4-1 and TRBJ1-3; TRBD1 might be the D (6 bases). The CDR3 is made up of 14 amino acids. Per germline, CDR1 MGHRA and CDR2 YSYEKL. The CDR3 nucleotides are TGCGCCAGCAGCCAAGAGCAGGGGAACCAGGGGAGGAATTTT. It specifies CASSQEQGNQGRNF.

The sample holds one count of this clonotype. The chain recombines TRBV29-1 with TRBJ2-7; TRBD2 aligns across 10 bases. CDR3 size: 16 residues. The junction had 16 bases not matched to a gene; V was cut back by 6 bases and J by 5 bases. CDR1 is SQVTM, CDR2 ANQGSEA, per germline. The CDR3 is CSVLRFTSGASDEQYF. CDR3 in DNA: TGCAGCGTCCTCCGGTTTACTAGCGGGGCGTCTGACGAGCAGTACTTC.

The genes are TRBV5-1 and TRBJ2-5, with D hard to call. Germline assignment: CDR1 SGHRS and CDR2 YFSETQ. This CDR3 spans 13 amino acids. V dropped 2 bases and J dropped 5 bases, with 10 bases sitting between them. DNA of the CDR3: TGCGCCAGCAGCTTCGGACCTGAGGAGACCCAGTACTTC. This translates into CASSFGPEETQYF.

There are a few counts of this clonotype. The CDR3 loop is CASSTPGQGSGELFF. The CDR3 bases are TGTGCCAGCAGCACTCCGGGACAGGGCTCCGGGGAGCTGTTTTTT. The chain combines TRBV7-6 with TRBJ2-2; TRBD1 matches at 9 bases. Germline trimming cut 5 bases from V and 6 bases from J; bases unmatched to any gene: 7. The CDR3 is made up of 15 amino acids. Germline V gene data show CDR1 as SGHVS and CDR2 as FNYEAQ.

V usage is TRBV7-6 and J usage is TRBJ2-7; 10 bases match TRBD2. V dropped 5 bases and J dropped 5; count of bases not matched to a gene: 9. The CDR3 length is 15 residues. Germline V gene lookup returns CDR1 SGHVS and CDR2 FNYEAQ. The CDR3 sequence: CASSLQGLASHEQYF. CDR3 in DNA: TGTGCCAGCAGCCTTCAGGGACTAGCGAGTCACGAGCAGTACTTC.

V usage is TRBV4-1 and J usage is TRBJ1-6; 12 bases line up with TRBD1. Per the germline V gene, CDR1 is MGHRA and CDR2 is YSYEKL. The CDR3 runs 18 residues. V was pared by 1 base and J by 6 bases, with 7 bases of the junction left unmatched. CDR3 residues: CASSQAKGTGGRNSPLHF. The CDR3 DNA is TGCGCCAGCAGCCAAGCTAAAGGGACAGGGGGCCGTAATTCACCCCTCCACTTT.

This clonotype was observed a handful of times. The genes are TRBV5-1 and TRBJ2-3, with a tentative D call TRBD1 (6 bases). The CDR3 consists of 13 residues. Per germline, CDR1 SGHRS and CDR2 YFSETQ. V was clipped by 5 bases and J by 5 bases, with 12 bases between them. The CDR3 reads CASSLQGIDTQYF. The CDR3 DNA follows: TGCGCCAGCAGTCTTCAGGGGATAGATACGCAGTATTTT.